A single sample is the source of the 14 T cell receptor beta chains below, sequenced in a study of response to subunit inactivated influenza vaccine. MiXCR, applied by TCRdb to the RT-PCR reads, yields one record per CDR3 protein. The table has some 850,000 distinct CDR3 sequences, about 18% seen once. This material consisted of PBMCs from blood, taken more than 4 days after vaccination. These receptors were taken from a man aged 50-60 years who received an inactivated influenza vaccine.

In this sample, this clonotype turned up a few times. DNA for the CDR3: TGCGCCAGCAGCCAAGAAACGACTACATACAATGAGCAGTTCTTC. Its translation is CASSQETTTYNEQFF. The chain is built from TRBV4-3 and TRBJ2-1, with D possibly matching TRBD2 (5 bases). Germline-derived CDR1 and CDR2 are LGHNA and YSLEER. The length of the CDR3 is 15 residues. Trimming pared 0 bases from V and 4 bases from J, leaving 10 bases between.

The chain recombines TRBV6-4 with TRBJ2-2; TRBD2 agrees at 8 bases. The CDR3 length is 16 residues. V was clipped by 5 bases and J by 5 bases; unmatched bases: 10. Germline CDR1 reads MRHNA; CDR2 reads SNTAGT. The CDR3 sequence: CASSPRAGAYTGELFF. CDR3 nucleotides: TGTGCCAGCAGTCCCCGAGCGGGGGCTTATACCGGGGAGCTGTTTTTT.

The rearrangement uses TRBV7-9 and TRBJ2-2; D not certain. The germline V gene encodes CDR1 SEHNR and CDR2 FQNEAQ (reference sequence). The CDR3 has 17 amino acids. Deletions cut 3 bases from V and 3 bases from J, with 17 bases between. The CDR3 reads CASSFASGLAYTGELFF. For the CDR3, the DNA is TGTGCCAGCAGCTTTGCATCCGGGCTTGCCTACACCGGGGAGCTGTTTTTT.

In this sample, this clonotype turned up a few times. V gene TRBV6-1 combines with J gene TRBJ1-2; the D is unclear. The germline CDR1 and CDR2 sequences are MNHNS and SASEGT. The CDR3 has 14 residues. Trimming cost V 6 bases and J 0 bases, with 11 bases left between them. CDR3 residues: CASSRADSNYGYTF. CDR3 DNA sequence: TGTGCCAGCAGCCGGGCCGACTCTAACTATGGCTACACCTTC.

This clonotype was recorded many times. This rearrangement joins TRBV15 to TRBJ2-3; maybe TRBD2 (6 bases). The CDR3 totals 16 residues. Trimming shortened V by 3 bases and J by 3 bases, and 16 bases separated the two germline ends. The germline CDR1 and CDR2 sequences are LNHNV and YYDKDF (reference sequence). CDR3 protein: CATSRPFAGGTDTQYF. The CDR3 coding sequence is TGTGCCACCAGCAGGCCTTTTGCTGGAGGGACAGATACGCAGTATTTT.

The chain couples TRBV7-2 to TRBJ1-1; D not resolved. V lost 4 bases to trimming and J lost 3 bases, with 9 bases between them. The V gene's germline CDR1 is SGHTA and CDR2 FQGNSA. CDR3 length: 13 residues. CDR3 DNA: TGTGCCAGCAGCTCGGCAGGATACACTGAAGCTTTCTTT. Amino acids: CASSSAGYTEAFF.

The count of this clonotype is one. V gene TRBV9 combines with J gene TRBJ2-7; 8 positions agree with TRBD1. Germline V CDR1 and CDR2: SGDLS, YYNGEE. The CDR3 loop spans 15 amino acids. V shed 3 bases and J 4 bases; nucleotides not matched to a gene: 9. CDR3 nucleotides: TGTGCCAGCAGCGCGTCGACAGGGGATCGATACGAGCAGTACTTC. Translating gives CASSASTGDRYEQYF.

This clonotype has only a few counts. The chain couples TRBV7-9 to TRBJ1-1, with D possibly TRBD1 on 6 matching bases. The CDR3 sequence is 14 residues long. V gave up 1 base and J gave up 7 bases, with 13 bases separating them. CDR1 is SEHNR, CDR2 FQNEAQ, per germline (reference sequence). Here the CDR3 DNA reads TGTGCCAGCAGCTTAGAGACAGGACATGTTGAAGCTTTCTTT. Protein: CASSLETGHVEAFF.

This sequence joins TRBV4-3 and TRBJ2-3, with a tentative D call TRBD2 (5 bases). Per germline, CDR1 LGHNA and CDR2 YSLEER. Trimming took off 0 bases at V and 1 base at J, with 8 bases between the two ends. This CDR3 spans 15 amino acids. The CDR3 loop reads CASSQDHGGTDTQYF. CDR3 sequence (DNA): TGCGCCAGCAGCCAAGATCACGGGGGCACAGATACGCAGTATTTT.

DNA of the CDR3: TGTGCCAGCAGTTACTCCCAGAATAACTATGGCTACACCTTC. Its translation is CASSYSQNNYGYTF. The rearrangement joins TRBV6-5 to TRBJ1-2, with no clear D. Trimming pared 0 bases from V and 1 base from J, leaving 6 bases between. CDR1 is MNHEY and CDR2 is SVGAGI in the germline V gene. The CDR3 loop spans 14 amino acids.

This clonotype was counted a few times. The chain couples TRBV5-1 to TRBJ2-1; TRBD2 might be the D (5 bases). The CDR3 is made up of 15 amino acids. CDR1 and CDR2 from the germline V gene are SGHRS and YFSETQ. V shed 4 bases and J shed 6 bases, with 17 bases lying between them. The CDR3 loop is CASSVSRPGGNEQFF. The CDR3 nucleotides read TGCGCCAGCAGCGTCTCCCGTCCAGGAGGCAATGAGCAGTTCTTC.

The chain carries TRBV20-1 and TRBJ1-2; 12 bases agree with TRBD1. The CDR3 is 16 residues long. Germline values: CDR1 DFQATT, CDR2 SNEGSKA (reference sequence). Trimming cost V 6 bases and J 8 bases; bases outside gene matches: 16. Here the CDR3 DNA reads TGCAGTGCAAACCCCGGAAAGGGACAGGGGGCAGTGGGCTACACCTTC. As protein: CSANPGKGQGAVGYTF.

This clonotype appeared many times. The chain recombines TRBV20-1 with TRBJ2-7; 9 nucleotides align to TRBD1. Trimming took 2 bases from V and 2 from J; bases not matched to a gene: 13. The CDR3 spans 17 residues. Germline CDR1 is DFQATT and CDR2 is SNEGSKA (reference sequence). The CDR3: CSARSINRGRNPYEQYF. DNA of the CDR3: TGCAGTGCTAGATCGATTAACAGGGGGCGAAACCCCTACGAGCAGTACTTC.

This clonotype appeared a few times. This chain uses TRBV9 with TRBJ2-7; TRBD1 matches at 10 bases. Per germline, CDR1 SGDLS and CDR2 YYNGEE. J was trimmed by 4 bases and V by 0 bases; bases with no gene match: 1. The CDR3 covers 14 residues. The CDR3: CASSVEDRGYEQYF. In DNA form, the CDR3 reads TGTGCCAGCAGCGTAGAGGACAGGGGGTACGAGCAGTACTTC.